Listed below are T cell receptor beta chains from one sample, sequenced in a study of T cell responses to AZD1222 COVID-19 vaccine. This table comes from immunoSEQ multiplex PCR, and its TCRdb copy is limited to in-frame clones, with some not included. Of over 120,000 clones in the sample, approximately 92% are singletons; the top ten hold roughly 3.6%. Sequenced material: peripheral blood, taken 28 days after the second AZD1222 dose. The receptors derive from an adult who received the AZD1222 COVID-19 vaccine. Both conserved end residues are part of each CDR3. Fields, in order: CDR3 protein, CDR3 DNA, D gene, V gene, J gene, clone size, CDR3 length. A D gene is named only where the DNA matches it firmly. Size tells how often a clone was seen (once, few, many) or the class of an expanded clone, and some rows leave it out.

CDR3 protein: CASSLEVESDIQYF
CDR3 DNA: TGTGCCAGCAGCTTAGAGGTGGAAAGCGACATTCAGTACTTC
D gene: .
V gene: TRBV7-6
J gene: TRBJ2-4
clone size: .
CDR3 length: 14

CDR3 protein: CASSLTGSGNTIYF
CDR3 DNA: TGTGCCAGCAGCTTGACGGGCTCTGGAAACACCATATATTTT
D gene: .
V gene: TRBV11-2
J gene: TRBJ1-3
clone size: .
CDR3 length: 14

CDR3 protein: CASGGRRRDEQFF
CDR3 DNA: TGCGCCAGCGGGGGGAGGCGGAGAGATGAGCAGTTCTTC
D gene: .
V gene: TRBV10-2
J gene: TRBJ2-1
clone size: once
CDR3 length: 13

CDR3 protein: CASSLSQGARWAFF
CDR3 DNA: TGTGCCAGCAGTTTATCACAGGGGGCGCGGTGGGCTTTCTTT
D gene: TRBD1
V gene: TRBV28
J gene: TRBJ1-1
clone size: .
CDR3 length: 14

CDR3 protein: CASSLRENTEAFF
CDR3 DNA: TGTGCCAGCAGCTTACGGGAGAACACTGAAGCTTTCTTT
D gene: .
V gene: TRBV11-2
J gene: TRBJ1-1
clone size: .
CDR3 length: 13

CDR3 protein: CASSVGTGPGELFF
CDR3 DNA: TGTGCCAGCAGCGTGGGGACAGGACCCGGGGAGCTGTTTTTT
D gene: TRBD1
V gene: TRBV7-3
J gene: TRBJ2-2
clone size: .
CDR3 length: 14

CDR3 protein: CASSPGGGGSYEQYF
CDR3 DNA: TGTGCCAGCAGCCCCGGAGGGGGGGGCTCCTACGAGCAGTACTTC
D gene: .
V gene: TRBV7-2
J gene: TRBJ2-7
clone size: once
CDR3 length: 15

CDR3 protein: CASSIGTGTYEQYF
CDR3 DNA: TGTGCCAGTAGTATAGGGACAGGGACCTACGAGCAGTACTTC
D gene: TRBD1
V gene: TRBV19
J gene: TRBJ2-7
clone size: .
CDR3 length: 14

CDR3 protein: CSVQYTGELFF
CDR3 DNA: TGCAGCGTTCAGTACACCGGGGAGCTGTTTTTT
D gene: .
V gene: TRBV29-1
J gene: TRBJ2-2
clone size: .
CDR3 length: 11

CDR3 protein: CASSILVGVTEAFF
CDR3 DNA: TGTGCCAGTAGTATCTTGGTGGGCGTGACTGAAGCTTTCTTT
D gene: .
V gene: TRBV19
J gene: TRBJ1-1
clone size: .
CDR3 length: 14

CDR3 protein: CASSDGRAGYEQYF
CDR3 DNA: TGTGCCAGCAGCGACGGGAGGGCCGGCTACGAGCAGTACTTC
D gene: TRBD2
V gene: TRBV7-9
J gene: TRBJ2-7
clone size: .
CDR3 length: 14

CDR3 protein: CASSTRTDEAFF
CDR3 DNA: TGTGCCAGTAGTACCCGGACAGATGAAGCTTTCTTT
D gene: .
V gene: TRBV19
J gene: TRBJ1-1
clone size: .
CDR3 length: 12

CDR3 protein: CASGSGGAFF
CDR3 DNA: TGTGCCAGCGGTTCTGGAGGAGCTTTCTTT
D gene: .
V gene: TRBV9
J gene: TRBJ1-1
clone size: .
CDR3 length: 10

CDR3 protein: CASRGPNTEAFF
CDR3 DNA: TGCGCCAGCAGGGGCCCGAACACTGAAGCTTTCTTT
D gene: .
V gene: TRBV10-1
J gene: TRBJ1-1
clone size: .
CDR3 length: 12

CDR3 protein: CASSLGLAGRGTQYF
CDR3 DNA: TGTGCCAGCAGTCTGGGACTAGCGGGTAGGGGGACCCAGTACTTC
D gene: TRBD2
V gene: TRBV2
J gene: TRBJ2-5
clone size: .
CDR3 length: 15

CDR3 protein: CASSVSLRSYEQYF
CDR3 DNA: TGTGCCAGCAGCGTCAGCCTTCGCTCCTACGAGCAGTACTTC
D gene: .
V gene: TRBV9
J gene: TRBJ2-7
clone size: .
CDR3 length: 14

CDR3 protein: CAWSAGGVTEAFF
CDR3 DNA: TGTGCCTGGAGTGCAGGGGGAGTCACTGAAGCTTTCTTT
D gene: TRBD1
V gene: TRBV30
J gene: TRBJ1-1
clone size: .
CDR3 length: 13

CDR3 protein: CASSLRGRTNTGELFF
CDR3 DNA: TGTGCCAGCAGTTTAAGGGGCCGAACGAACACCGGGGAGCTGTTTTTT
D gene: .
V gene: TRBV27
J gene: TRBJ2-2
clone size: .
CDR3 length: 16

CDR3 protein: CASSPQTGAGYTF
CDR3 DNA: TGTGCCAGCAGCCCGCAGACAGGGGCTGGCTACACCTTC
D gene: TRBD1
V gene: TRBV3-1/TRBV3-2
J gene: TRBJ1-2
clone size: .
CDR3 length: 13

CDR3 protein: CASSSSGTEQFF
CDR3 DNA: TGTGCCAGCAGTTCCTCCGGGACAGAGCAGTTCTTC
D gene: .
V gene: TRBV6-2/TRBV6-3
J gene: TRBJ2-1
clone size: .
CDR3 length: 12

CDR3 protein: CASSFVTSGSAADTQYF
CDR3 DNA: TGCGCCAGCAGCTTTGTTACTAGCGGGAGTGCGGCAGATACGCAGTATTTT
D gene: TRBD2
V gene: TRBV5-1
J gene: TRBJ2-3
clone size: .
CDR3 length: 17

CDR3 protein: CASSPTGTNYGYTF
CDR3 DNA: TGTGCCAGTAGTCCGACAGGGACAAACTATGGCTACACCTTC
D gene: TRBD1
V gene: TRBV19
J gene: TRBJ1-2
clone size: .
CDR3 length: 14

CDR3 protein: CASSTGVGNTIYF
CDR3 DNA: TGTGCCAGCAGTACAGGGGTGGGAAACACCATATATTTT
D gene: TRBD1
V gene: TRBV28
J gene: TRBJ1-3
clone size: .
CDR3 length: 13

CDR3 protein: CASSRATRDTQYF
CDR3 DNA: TGTGCCAGCAGCCGGGCGACTAGAGATACGCAGTATTTT
D gene: .
V gene: TRBV7-2
J gene: TRBJ2-3
clone size: .
CDR3 length: 13

CDR3 protein: CASSSSGHLNYEQYF
CDR3 DNA: TGTGCCAGCAGTTCTAGCGGGCACTTGAACTACGAGCAGTACTTC
D gene: TRBD2
V gene: TRBV28
J gene: TRBJ2-7
clone size: .
CDR3 length: 15

CDR3 protein: CAWRGGGAVSAEAFF
CDR3 DNA: TGTGCCTGGCGCGGAGGGGGCGCAGTGAGCGCTGAAGCTTTCTTT
D gene: TRBD1
V gene: TRBV30
J gene: TRBJ1-1
clone size: .
CDR3 length: 15

CDR3 protein: CASSPSLGGNQPQHF
CDR3 DNA: TGTGCCAGTAGCCCCTCCTTGGGAGGGAATCAGCCCCAGCATTTT
D gene: .
V gene: TRBV19
J gene: TRBJ1-5
clone size: .
CDR3 length: 15

CDR3 protein: CASRRDRGNEKLFF
CDR3 DNA: TGTGCCAGCAGACGGGACAGGGGGAACGAAAAACTGTTTTTT
D gene: TRBD1
V gene: TRBV6-5
J gene: TRBJ1-4
clone size: .
CDR3 length: 14

CDR3 protein: CAISDQDRANIQYF
CDR3 DNA: TGTGCCATCAGTGACCAGGACAGGGCTAACATTCAGTACTTC
D gene: TRBD1
V gene: TRBV10-3
J gene: TRBJ2-4
clone size: .
CDR3 length: 14

CDR3 protein: CASSRSAGGPSYEQYF
CDR3 DNA: TGTGCCAGCAGCCGCTCAGCGGGAGGGCCATCCTACGAGCAGTACTTC
D gene: TRBD2
V gene: TRBV9
J gene: TRBJ2-7
clone size: .
CDR3 length: 16

CDR3 protein: CASRGAFSTDTQYF
CDR3 DNA: TGTGCCAGTCGTGGGGCCTTCAGCACAGATACGCAGTATTTT
D gene: .
V gene: TRBV6-5
J gene: TRBJ2-3
clone size: .
CDR3 length: 14

CDR3 protein: CASSPGAYGYTF
CDR3 DNA: TGTGCCAGCAGTCCAGGGGCCTATGGCTACACCTTC
D gene: .
V gene: TRBV28
J gene: TRBJ1-2
clone size: .
CDR3 length: 12

CDR3 protein: CASSDQHPQPQHF
CDR3 DNA: TGTGCCAGCAGTGACCAACACCCCCAGCCCCAGCATTTT
D gene: .
V gene: TRBV6-4
J gene: TRBJ1-5
clone size: .
CDR3 length: 13